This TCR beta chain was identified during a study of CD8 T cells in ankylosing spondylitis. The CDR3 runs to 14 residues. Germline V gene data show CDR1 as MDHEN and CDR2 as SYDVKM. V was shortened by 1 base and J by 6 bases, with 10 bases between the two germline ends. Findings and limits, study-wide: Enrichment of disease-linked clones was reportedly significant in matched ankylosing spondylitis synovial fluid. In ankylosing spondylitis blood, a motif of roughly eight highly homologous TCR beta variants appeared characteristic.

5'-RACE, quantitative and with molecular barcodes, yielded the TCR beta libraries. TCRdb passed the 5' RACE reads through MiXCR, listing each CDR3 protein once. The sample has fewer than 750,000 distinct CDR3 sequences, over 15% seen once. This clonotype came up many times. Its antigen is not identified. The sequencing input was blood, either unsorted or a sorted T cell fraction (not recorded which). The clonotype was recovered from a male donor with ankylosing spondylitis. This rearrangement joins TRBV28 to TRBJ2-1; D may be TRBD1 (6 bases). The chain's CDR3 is CASSLYRDGNEQFF. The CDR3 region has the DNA TGTGCCAGCAGTTTATACAGGGACGGCAATGAGCAGTTCTTC.